This T cell receptor beta chain was documented in a study of T cells in Graves' hyperthyroidism and ophthalmopathy. RNA transcripts gave rise to amplified TCR beta CDR3 regions. RT-PCR in the first round (using the HTBI primer set) targeted the TCR CDR3. Each CDR3 protein is one row after TCRdb ran MiXCR on the multiplex PCR reads. The sample contains 500,000 to 600,000 distinct CDR3 sequences, 40% to 50% of which appear only once. With respect to this clonotype: Its antigen is unknown.

This CDR3 region has 13 residues. CDR1 SQVTM and CDR2 ANQGSEA come from the germline V gene. Study-level points and caveats: Ophthalmopathy, as predicted by the model, came a median 6.5 months after the prediction. Blood held most thyroid clonotypes expanded above 0.001 frequency.

The clonotype comes from an adult woman with Graves' disease, either hyperthyroidism or ophthalmopathy (not recorded which). The sample comprised peripheral blood or thyroid tissue (not recorded which). V and J are TRBV29-1 and TRBJ1-2, with 8 bases identical to TRBD1. The CDR3 region is CRYGQGNNYGYTF. For the CDR3, the DNA is TGCAGATACGGACAGGGAAATAACTATGGCTACACCTTC.